This T cell receptor (beta chain) was retrieved from a study of T-cell memory formation after mild COVID-19. Looking at the study overall: Across donors, TCR clusters were largely donor specific.

TCRdb used MiXCR to reprocess the 5' RACE reads, holding one entry per CDR3 protein. The sample has 190,000 or so distinct CDR3 sequences, 8% to 11% seen once. Study results and limitations: Second-wave clones that peaked on day 37 lacked confirmed SARS-CoV-2 specificity. The study found contracting CD4+ clones mainly in CM and EM and contracting CD8+ clones in EMRA. Pre-infection memory held some responding clones, suggesting pre-existing cross-reactive T cells responded.

Germline CDR1 and CDR2: SGHRS and YFSETQ. The CDR3 is made up of 13 amino acids. Trimming cost V 4 bases and J 9 bases, with 17 bases left between them. A few counts support this clonotype. As yet, its antigen is unknown. The sequenced material came from PBMCs or a T cell subset sorted from them (not recorded which). The TCR sequence derives from a man younger than 35 who had mild COVID-19 (a few samples of this study predate the infection). Cell type and time point are not known. J is TRBJ2-7 and V is TRBV5-1, with D perhaps matching TRBD1 (6 bases). CDR3 region: CASSGTTGPRQYF. Written as DNA, the CDR3 is TGCGCCAGCAGCGGGACGACAGGACCTCGGCAGTACTTC.